The 2 T cell receptor beta chains given below trace back to one sample, sequenced in a study of monozygotic twins with inflammatory bowel disease. TCRdb re-called the 5' RACE reads, yielding one record per CDR3 amino acid sequence without DNA. The table lists approximately 400,000 distinct CDR3 sequences. Specimen: blood. These receptors were collected from a human donor with ulcerative colitis or Crohn's disease, or a healthy co-twin of an affected twin (not recorded which).

The chain joins TRBV19 to TRBJ1-2. The CDR3 runs to 13 residues. CDR1 and CDR2 from the germline V gene are LNHDA and SQIVND (reference sequence). CDR3 amino acids: CASSLRSNYGYTF.

The rearrangement joins TRBV5-1 to TRBJ2-2; lacking DNA, the TRBD1 call made by TCRdb goes unchecked. CDR3 length: 17 residues. Per the germline V gene, CDR1 is SGHRS and CDR2 is YFSETQ. The CDR3 reads CASSSLTGGALTGELFF.